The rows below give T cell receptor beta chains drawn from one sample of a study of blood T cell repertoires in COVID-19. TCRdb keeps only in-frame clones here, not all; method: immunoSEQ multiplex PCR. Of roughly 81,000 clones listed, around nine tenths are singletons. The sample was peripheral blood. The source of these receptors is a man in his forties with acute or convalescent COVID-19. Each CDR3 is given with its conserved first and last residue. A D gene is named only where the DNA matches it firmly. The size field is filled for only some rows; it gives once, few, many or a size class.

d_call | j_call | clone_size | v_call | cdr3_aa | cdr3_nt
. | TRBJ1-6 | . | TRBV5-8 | CASSLDRTINNSPLHF | TGTGCCAGCAGCTTAGACAGGACCATCAACAATTCACCCCTCCACTTT
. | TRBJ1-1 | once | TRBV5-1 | CASSPQATNTEAFF | TGCGCCAGCAGCCCTCAAGCCACGAACACTGAAGCTTTCTTT
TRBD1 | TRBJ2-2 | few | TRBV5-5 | CASSPGQGNTGELFF | TGTGCCAGCAGCCCGGGACAGGGGAACACCGGGGAGCTGTTTTTT
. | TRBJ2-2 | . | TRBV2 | CASSEDRNTGELFF | TGTGCCAGCAGTGAGGACAGGAACACCGGGGAGCTGTTTTTT
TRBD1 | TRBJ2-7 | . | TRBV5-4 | CASSGGTGAYEQYF | TGTGCCAGCAGCGGAGGGACAGGAGCCTACGAGCAGTACTTC
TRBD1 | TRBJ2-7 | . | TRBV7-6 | CASSLVIRDRDEQYF | TGTGCCAGCAGCTTAGTCATAAGGGACAGAGACGAGCAGTACTTC
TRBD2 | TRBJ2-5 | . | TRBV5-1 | CASSRLTSGSGETQYF | TGCGCCAGCAGCCGATTGACTAGCGGGAGCGGAGAGACCCAGTACTTC
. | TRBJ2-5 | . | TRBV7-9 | CASSFEVLATQYF | TGTGCCAGCAGCTTTGAGGTCCTAGCGACCCAGTACTTC
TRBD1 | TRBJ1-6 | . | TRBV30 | CAWWSGGADSPLHF | TGTGCCTGGTGGTCAGGGGGCGCGGATTCACCCCTCCACTTT
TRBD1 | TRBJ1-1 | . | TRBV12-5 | CASGVTGGTEAFF | TGTGCTAGTGGTGTTACAGGGGGAACTGAAGCTTTCTTT
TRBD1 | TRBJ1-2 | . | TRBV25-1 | CASSVQGADYGYTF | TGTGCCAGCAGTGTGCAGGGGGCAGACTATGGCTACACCTTC
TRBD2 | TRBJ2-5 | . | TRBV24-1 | CATSEGRVLAGQGETQYF | TGTGCCACCAGTGAGGGGCGAGTCCTAGCGGGCCAAGGCGAGACCCAGTACTTC
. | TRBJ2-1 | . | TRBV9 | CASSVAGLTSNEQFF | TGTGCCAGCAGCGTAGCTGGACTAACGTCCAATGAGCAGTTCTTC
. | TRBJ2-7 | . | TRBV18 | CASSPLSGETYEQYF | TGTGCCAGCTCACCCCTCTCGGGGGAGACCTACGAGCAGTACTTC
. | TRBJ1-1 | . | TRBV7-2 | CASRASPSEAFF | TGTGCCAGCAGAGCGTCCCCCAGTGAAGCTTTCTTT
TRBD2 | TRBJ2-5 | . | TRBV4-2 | CASSQLAGEGYQETQYF | TGTGCCAGCAGCCAGTTAGCGGGAGAGGGGTACCAAGAGACCCAGTACTTC
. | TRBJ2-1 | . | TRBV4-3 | CASSQEREAYNEQFF | TGCGCCAGCAGCCAAGAGAGGGAAGCCTACAATGAGCAGTTCTTC
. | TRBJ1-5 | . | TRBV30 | CAWNSQGDIQHF | TGTGCCTGGAACTCGCAGGGTGATATCCAGCATTTT
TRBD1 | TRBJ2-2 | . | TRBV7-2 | CASSFGQDMFANTGELFF | TGTGCCAGCAGCTTCGGACAGGATATGTTCGCGAACACCGGGGAGCTGTTTTTT
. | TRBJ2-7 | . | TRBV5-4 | CASSGGYEQYF | TGTGCCAGCAGCGGAGGCTACGAGCAGTACTTC
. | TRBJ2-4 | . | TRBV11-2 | CASSFSRAKNIQYF | TGTGCCAGCAGCTTCTCTAGGGCCAAAAACATTCAGTACTTC
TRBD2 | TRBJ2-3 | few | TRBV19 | CASSTAGARADTQYF | TGTGCCAGTAGTACTGCGGGAGCGCGGGCAGATACGCAGTATTTT
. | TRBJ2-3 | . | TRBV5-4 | CARRPKQGPDTQYF | TGTGCCAGAAGACCAAAACAGGGACCAGATACGCAGTATTTT
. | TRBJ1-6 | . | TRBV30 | CAWSSRRNSPLHF | TGTGCCTGGAGTAGTCGGCGGAATTCACCCCTCCACTTT
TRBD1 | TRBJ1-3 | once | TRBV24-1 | CATSGTGTNTIYF | TGTGCCACCAGCGGGACAGGGACAAACACCATATATTTT
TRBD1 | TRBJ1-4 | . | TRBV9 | CASSGGGQGNEKLFF | TGTGCCAGCAGTGGGGGGGGACAGGGTAACGAAAAACTGTTTTTT
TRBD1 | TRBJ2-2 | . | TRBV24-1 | CATSDLLPGQGAGTGELFF | TGTGCCACCAGTGATTTACTCCCGGGACAGGGGGCGGGAACCGGGGAGCTGTTTTTT
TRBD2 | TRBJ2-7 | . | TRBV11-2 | CASSISGTSGYYEQYF | TGTGCCAGCAGCATCTCCGGGACTAGCGGTTACTACGAGCAGTACTTC
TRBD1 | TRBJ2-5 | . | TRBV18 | CASTPGQGGETQYF | TGTGCCAGCACGCCCGGACAGGGGGGAGAGACCCAGTACTTC
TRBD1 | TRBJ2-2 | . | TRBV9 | CASSVGGGFTGELFF | TGTGCCAGCAGCGTAGGAGGGGGCTTCACCGGGGAGCTGTTTTTT
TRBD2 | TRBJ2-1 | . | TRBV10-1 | CASSFSASGSQHEQFF | TGCGCCAGCAGTTTCTCAGCTAGCGGGAGCCAGCATGAGCAGTTCTTC
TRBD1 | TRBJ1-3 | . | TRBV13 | CASSLTQGANFGNTIYF | TGTGCCAGCAGCTTGACACAGGGGGCTAATTTTGGAAACACCATATATTTT
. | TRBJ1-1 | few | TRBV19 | CASSQDRYTEAFF | TGTGCCAGTAGTCAGGACAGATACACTGAAGCTTTCTTT
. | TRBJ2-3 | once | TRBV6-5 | CASSQMVEDTQYF | TGTGCCAGCAGTCAGATGGTGGAGGATACGCAGTATTTT
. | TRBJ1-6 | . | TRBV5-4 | CASSLELSSYNSPLHF | TGTGCCAGCAGCTTGGAGTTGAGCTCCTATAATTCACCCCTCCACTTT
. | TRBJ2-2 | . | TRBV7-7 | CASSSLRTAANTGELFF | TGTGCTAGCAGCTCGTTACGGACAGCCGCGAACACCGGGGAGCTGTTTTTT
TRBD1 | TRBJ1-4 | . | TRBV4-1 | CASSQEGGLREKLFF | TGCGCCAGCAGCCAAGAAGGGGGCCTAAGGGAAAAACTGTTTTTT